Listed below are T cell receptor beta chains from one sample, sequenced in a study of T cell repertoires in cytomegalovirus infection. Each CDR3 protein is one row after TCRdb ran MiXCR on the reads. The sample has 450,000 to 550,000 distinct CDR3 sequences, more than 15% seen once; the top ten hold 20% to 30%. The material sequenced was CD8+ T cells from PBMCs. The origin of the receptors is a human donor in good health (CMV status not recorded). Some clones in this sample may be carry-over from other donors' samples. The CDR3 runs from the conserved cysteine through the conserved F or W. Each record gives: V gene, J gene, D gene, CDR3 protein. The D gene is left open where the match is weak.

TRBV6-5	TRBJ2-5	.	CASSWAANIYQETQYF
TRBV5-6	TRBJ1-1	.	CASSLPGWGTEAFF
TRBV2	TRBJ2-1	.	CASIEGAKGLFF
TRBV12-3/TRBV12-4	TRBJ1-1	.	CASSRMDGMNTEAFF
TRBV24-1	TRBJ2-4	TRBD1	CATRKSHQTGKIDIQYF
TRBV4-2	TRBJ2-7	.	CASSQVLEELATYEQYF
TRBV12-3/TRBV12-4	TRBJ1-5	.	CASSLEGKGDQPQHF
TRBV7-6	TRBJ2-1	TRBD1	CASSSSGTDFNEQFF
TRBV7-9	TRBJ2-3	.	CASSWELADTQYF
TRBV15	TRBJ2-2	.	CATSIPLGIRELFF
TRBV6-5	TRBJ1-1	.	CASSYEGLYTEAFF
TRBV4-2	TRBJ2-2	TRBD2	CASSQDWLAGNTGELFF
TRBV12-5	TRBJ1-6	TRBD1	CASGLVVVRDSFNSPLHF
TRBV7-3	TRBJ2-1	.	CASSLISGGRGNEQFF
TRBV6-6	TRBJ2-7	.	CASSSTTPSVMVGYEQYF
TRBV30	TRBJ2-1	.	CACSRRTGEQFF
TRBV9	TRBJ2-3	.	CASSPFGGSEDTQYF
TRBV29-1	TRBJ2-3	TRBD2	CSYGTSPTDTQYF
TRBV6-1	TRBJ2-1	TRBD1	CASSLTGVGYNEQFF
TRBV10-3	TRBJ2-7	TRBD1	CAISQKVTGQVASYEQYF
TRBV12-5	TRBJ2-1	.	CASGSGEQFF
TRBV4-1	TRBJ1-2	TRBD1	CTSSRHFPGQGVYGYTF
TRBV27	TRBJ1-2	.	CASSLSSGRGYTF
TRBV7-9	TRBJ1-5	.	CAAQGEGSNQPQHF
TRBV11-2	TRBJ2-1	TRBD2	CASSSAGGRNEQFF
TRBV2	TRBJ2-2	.	CASSEALRGLFF
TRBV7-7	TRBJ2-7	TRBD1	CASSLRTGTGWDEQYF
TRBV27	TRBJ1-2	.	CASSPGRISYGYTF
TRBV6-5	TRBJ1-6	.	CASSFRGMNSPLHF
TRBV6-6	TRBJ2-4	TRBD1	CASREQGIAKNIQYF
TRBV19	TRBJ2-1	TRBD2	CASAQTRDLAGPTYNEQFF
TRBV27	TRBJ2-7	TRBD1	CASSPSGQIYEQYF
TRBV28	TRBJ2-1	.	CASSSRRTVEQFF
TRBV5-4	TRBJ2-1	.	CASSRDGASYNEQFF
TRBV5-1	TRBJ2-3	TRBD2	CASRPGLAGVHRSTDTQYF
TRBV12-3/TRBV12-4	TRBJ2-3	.	CASSRHTDTQYF
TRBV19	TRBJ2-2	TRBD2	CASSLIAGAYTGELFF
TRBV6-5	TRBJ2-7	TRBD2	CASSSYEGGRGTYEQYF
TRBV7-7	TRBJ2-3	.	CASSRTGTDTQYF
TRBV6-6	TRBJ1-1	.	CASSEGSKAFF
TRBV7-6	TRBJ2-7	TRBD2	CASSRGLAGGLYEQYF
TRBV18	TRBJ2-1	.	CASSPGEQDEQFF
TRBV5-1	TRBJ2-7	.	CASSLEGQEQYF
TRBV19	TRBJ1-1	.	CASSILQVDMNTEAFF
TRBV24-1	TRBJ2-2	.	CATSDYPGRSNTGELFF
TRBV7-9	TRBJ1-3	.	CASSLSSSGNTIYF
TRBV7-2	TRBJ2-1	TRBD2	CASSLALRGGRNEQFF
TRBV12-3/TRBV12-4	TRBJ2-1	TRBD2	CASSSTSGSLNNEQFF
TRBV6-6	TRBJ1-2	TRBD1	CASSDRTGRQGYTF
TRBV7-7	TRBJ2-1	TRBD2	CASSLQAGGPNEQFF
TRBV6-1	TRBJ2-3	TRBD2	CASRATSVGTDTQYF
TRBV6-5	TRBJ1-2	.	CASTGRNYGYTF
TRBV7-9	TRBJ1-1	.	CASSPPPRREAFF
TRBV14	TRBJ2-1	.	CASSQEEERPAREQFF
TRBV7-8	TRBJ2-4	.	CASSFPQGRDRIQYF
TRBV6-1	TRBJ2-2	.	CASSERIGGSGTGELFF
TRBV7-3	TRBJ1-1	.	CASSLQGPDMNTEAFF